These T cell receptor beta chains were read from a single sample in a study of human T cells and chemical hapten exposure. TCRdb passed the RACE reads through MiXCR, listing each CDR3 protein once. The data show 84,000 or so distinct CDR3 sequences, roughly 10% seen once. The sequences come from whole blood, collected in connection with sensitization to the hapten diphenylcyclopropenone (DPC). These receptors were obtained from a woman aged 30 to 39 with alopecia areata. Some clones in this sample may be carry-over from other donors' samples. Both conserved end residues are part of each CDR3. The order of the fields is J gene, clone size, D gene, V gene, CDR3 protein, CDR3 DNA. A D gene is named only where the DNA matches it firmly. Clone size is shown for a subset of rows, as once, few, many or a class of expanded clone.

TRBJ1-1	few	-	TRBV5-1	CASSGGWGNTEAFF	TGCGCCAGCAGCGGAGGGTGGGGGAACACTGAAGCTTTCTTT
TRBJ2-5	many	TRBD2	TRBV28	CASSKAGGKETQYF	TGTGCCAGCAGTAAAGCGGGGGGAAAAGAGACCCAGTACTTC
TRBJ2-1	many	-	TRBV4-3	CASNSRAGRSSYNEQFF	TGCGCCAGCAATTCTCGGGCGGGCCGAAGCTCCTACAATGAGCAGTTCTTC
TRBJ1-3	many	-	TRBV6-1	CASSEKQGRLQSGNTIYF	TGTGCCAGCAGTGAAAAGCAGGGTCGGCTTCAGTCTGGAAACACCATATATTTT
TRBJ1-1	few	-	TRBV6-5	CASSYSAIGEGTEAFF	TGTGCCAGCAGTTACTCGGCCATCGGGGAGGGCACTGAAGCTTTCTTT
TRBJ2-1	few	TRBD2	TRBV10-1	CASSAGGLAGMVYEQFF	TGCGCCAGCAGTGCGGGAGGACTAGCGGGAATGGTATATGAGCAGTTCTTC
TRBJ1-2	-	-	TRBV20-1	CSARVSSRGYTF	TGCAGTGCTAGGGTCAGTTCCCGAGGCTACACCTTC
TRBJ2-7	many	TRBD2	TRBV4-3	CASSPHRGGAYEQYF	TGCGCCAGCAGCCCCCATCGCGGGGGGGCCTACGAGCAGTACTTC
TRBJ1-1	-	-	TRBV3-1	CASSRGSEAFF	TGTGCCAGCAGCCGAGGGTCTGAAGCTTTCTTT
TRBJ2-3	-	TRBD2	TRBV7-7	CASSFGAGGTDTQYF	TGTGCTAGCAGCTTCGGAGCGGGAGGCACAGATACGCAGTATTTT
TRBJ2-4	-	TRBD2	TRBV6-2/TRBV6-3	CASSYALLAVAKNIQYF	TGTGCCAGCAGTTACGCATTGCTAGCGGTAGCCAAAAACATTCAGTACTTC
TRBJ2-3	many	-	TRBV7-9	CASSSLGSAVSTDTQYF	TGTGCCAGCAGCTCCCTTGGAAGTGCGGTATCCACAGATACGCAGTATTTT
TRBJ2-7	many	-	TRBV20-1	CSAQGISGSYEQYF	TGCAGTGCTCAAGGTATTTCGGGCTCCTACGAGCAGTACTTC
TRBJ2-7	many	-	TRBV27	CASSYGLSYEQYF	TGTGCCAGCAGTTACGGGCTCTCCTACGAGCAGTACTTC
TRBJ1-5	few	-	TRBV19	CASGWDMGNQPQHF	TGTGCCAGTGGGTGGGACATGGGCAATCAGCCCCAGCATTTT
TRBJ1-2	many	-	TRBV5-4	CASSTSTEIYGYTF	TGTGCCAGCAGCACCTCGACAGAGATCTATGGCTACACCTTC
TRBJ2-3	many	-	TRBV7-6	CASSANWGVRADTQYF	TGTGCCAGCAGCGCTAACTGGGGGGTCCGAGCAGATACGCAGTATTTT
TRBJ2-2	many	-	TRBV27	CASSPTNTGELFF	TGTGCCAGCTCTCCAACGAACACCGGGGAGCTGTTTTTT
TRBJ1-4	many	TRBD1	TRBV4-2	CASTPSTRDRAEKLFF	TGTGCCAGCACCCCATCGACGCGCGACAGGGCTGAAAAACTGTTTTTT
TRBJ1-4	many	-	TRBV4-3	CASSPKSGGATNEKLFF	TGCGCCAGCAGCCCTAAAAGTGGAGGTGCAACTAATGAAAAACTGTTTTTT
TRBJ2-5	-	-	TRBV5-5	CASSLDPGETQYF	TGTGCCAGCAGCTTGGACCCCGGGGAGACCCAGTACTTC
TRBJ2-4	few	-	TRBV20-1	CSARVTGSDKNIQYF	TGCAGTGCTAGAGTTACGGGGTCGGACAAAAACATTCAGTACTTC
TRBJ2-2	many	-	TRBV5-4	CASSLGGRVSNTGELFF	TGTGCCAGCAGCCTAGGGGGACGGGTGTCGAACACCGGGGAGCTGTTTTTT
TRBJ2-2	-	-	TRBV5-6	CASSTRTANTGELFF	TGTGCCAGCAGCACCAGGACAGCGAACACCGGGGAGCTGTTTTTT
TRBJ2-7	many	-	TRBV11-3	CASSLVQEQYF	TGTGCCAGCAGCTTAGTTCAGGAGCAGTACTTC
TRBJ1-2	-	-	TRBV7-6	CASSLGVGPRYGYTF	TGTGCCAGCAGCTTAGGGGTGGGACCGAGATATGGCTACACCTTC
TRBJ1-4	many	-	TRBV6-6	CASSYSSQPTNEKLFF	TGTGCCAGCAGTTACTCCTCACAGCCTACTAATGAAAAACTGTTTTTT
TRBJ2-5	-	-	TRBV12-3/TRBV12-4	CASSLVSKTQYF	TGTGCCAGCAGTTTAGTTAGCAAGACCCAGTACTTC
TRBJ2-3	many	-	TRBV6-5	CASSPSWTLSTDTQYF	TGTGCCAGCAGTCCTTCCTGGACACTAAGCACAGATACGCAGTATTTT
TRBJ2-7	-	TRBD1	TRBV5-1	CASSPRQGLDEQYF	TGCGCCAGCAGCCCCCGACAGGGTCTGGACGAGCAGTACTTC
TRBJ1-5	few	TRBD1	TRBV12-3/TRBV12-4	CASSFRTGGGNQPQHF	TGTGCCAGCAGTTTCCGGACAGGGGGTGGCAATCAGCCCCAGCATTTT
TRBJ2-5	many	-	TRBV6-2/TRBV6-3	CASIGGQETQYF	TGTGCCAGCATCGGGGGACAAGAGACCCAGTACTTC
TRBJ1-5	-	-	TRBV12-3/TRBV12-4	CASSGTPYQPQHF	TGTGCCAGCAGCGGGACTCCATATCAGCCCCAGCATTTT
TRBJ2-3	many	TRBD2	TRBV6-2/TRBV6-3	CASSYSKGLAGTDTQYF	TGTGCCAGCAGTTACTCAAAGGGGCTAGCGGGCACAGATACGCAGTATTTT
TRBJ2-3	many	-	TRBV28	CASTTTDTQYF	TGTGCCAGCACGACCACAGATACGCAGTATTTT
TRBJ2-7	once	-	TRBV28	CASSKRRYEQYF	TGTGCCAGCAGTAAGCGACGTTACGAGCAGTACTTC
TRBJ1-2	many	-	TRBV25-1	CASSAGTLNGYTF	TGTGCCAGCAGCGCCGGGACGCTGAATGGCTACACCTTC
TRBJ2-3	many	-	TRBV7-2	CASSLGTLTDTQYF	TGTGCCAGCAGCTTAGGCACGCTTACAGATACGCAGTATTTT
TRBJ2-1	many	TRBD1	TRBV3-1	CASSHRTGAGEQFF	TGTGCCAGCAGCCACCGGACAGGCGCGGGTGAGCAGTTCTTC
TRBJ1-2	once	-	TRBV3-1	CASSPQVLRQYGYSF	TGTGCCAGCAGCCCCCAGGTTCTACGGCAATATGGCTACTCCTTC
TRBJ2-1	many	-	TRBV6-5	CASSLGPGGPYNEQFF	TGTGCCAGCAGTTTGGGGCCCGGCGGTCCCTACAATGAGCAGTTCTTC
TRBJ1-1	few	TRBD1	TRBV3-1	CASGGTGANTEAFF	TGTGCCAGCGGGGGGACAGGGGCGAACACTGAAGCTTTCTTT
TRBJ2-4	many	TRBD2	TRBV10-3	CAISDRPGLAGEGKNIQYF	TGTGCCATCAGTGATCGTCCGGGACTAGCGGGGGAAGGCAAAAACATTCAGTACTTC
TRBJ1-1	-	-	TRBV7-8	CASSLQWSGEDTEAFF	TGTGCCAGCAGCTTACAGTGGTCAGGGGAGGACACTGAAGCTTTCTTT
TRBJ2-1	many	-	TRBV29-1	CSVRLVSYNEQFF	TGCAGCGTCCGACTAGTTTCCTACAATGAGCAGTTCTTC
TRBJ1-2	many	-	TRBV29-1	CSVDRIGLHGYTF	TGCAGCGTTGATCGTATAGGGTTGCATGGCTACACCTTC